The TCR beta chain under discussion was sequenced for a study of beta chain features in type 1 diabetes. Study findings and constraints: Type 1 diabetes patients had TCRB CDR3s that were shorter (moderately but significantly so) in all four CD4+ subsets.

The junction had 6 bases not matched to a gene; V was cut back by 2 bases and J by 2 bases. Germline CDR1 and CDR2: MDHEN and SYDVKM. This CDR3 has 16 amino acids. In this sample, this clone turned up a few times. Antigen specificity is unknown. Every isolated RNA sample was fully reverse transcribed, so sequencing captured expressed TCRB transcripts. Sequencing used immunoSEQ multiplex PCR; TCRdb keeps in-frame clones, though not all of them. The data show 500,000 to 800,000 clones, 9.5% to 15% seen once. The sample was naive CD4+ T cells from blood. J is TRBJ1-5 and V is TRBV28; 7 nucleotides agree with TRBD1. This clonotype originated in a man aged 25-45 years with type 1 diabetes. The CDR3 here is CASSLPPGQGNQPQHF. The CDR3 DNA reads as TGTGCCAGCAGTTTACCCCCTGGACAGGGCAATCAGCCCCAGCATTTT.